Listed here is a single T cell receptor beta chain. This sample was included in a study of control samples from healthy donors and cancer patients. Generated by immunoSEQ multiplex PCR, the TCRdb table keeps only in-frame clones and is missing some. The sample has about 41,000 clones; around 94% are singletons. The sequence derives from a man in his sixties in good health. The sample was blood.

The CDR3 DNA sequence: TGCGCCAGCAGCTCTCGGACAGGGGGCACCGGGGAGCTGTTTTTT. The encoded protein is CASSSRTGGTGELFF. The J gene is TRBJ2-2, the V gene TRBV5-1; 10 positions match TRBD1. This CDR3 is built from 15 residues. The germline gives CDR1 SGHRS, CDR2 YFSETQ. V gave up 3 bases and J gave up 4 bases; unmatched junction bases: 3. The variable domain in full, completed from reference TRBV5-1 and TRBJ2-2, reads KAGVTQTPRYLIKTRGQQVTLSCSPISGHRSVSWYQQTPGQGLQFLFEYFSETQRNKGNFPGRFSGRQFSNSRSEMNVSTLELGDSALYLCASSSRTGGTGELFFGEGSRLTVL.